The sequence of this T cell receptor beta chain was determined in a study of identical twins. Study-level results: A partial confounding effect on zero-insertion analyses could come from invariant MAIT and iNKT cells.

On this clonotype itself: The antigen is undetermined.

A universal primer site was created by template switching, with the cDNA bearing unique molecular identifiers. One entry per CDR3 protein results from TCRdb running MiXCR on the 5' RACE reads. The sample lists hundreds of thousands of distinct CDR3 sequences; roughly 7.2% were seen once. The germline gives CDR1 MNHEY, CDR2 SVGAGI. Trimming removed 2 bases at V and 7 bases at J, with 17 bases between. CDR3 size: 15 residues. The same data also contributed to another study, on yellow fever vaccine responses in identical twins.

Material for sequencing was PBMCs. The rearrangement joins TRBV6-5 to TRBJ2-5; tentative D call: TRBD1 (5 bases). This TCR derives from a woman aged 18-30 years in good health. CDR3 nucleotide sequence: TGTGCCAGCAGTTACGCCGAGCAGGGTACCGGGACCCAGTACTTC. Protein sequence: CASSYAEQGTGTQYF.